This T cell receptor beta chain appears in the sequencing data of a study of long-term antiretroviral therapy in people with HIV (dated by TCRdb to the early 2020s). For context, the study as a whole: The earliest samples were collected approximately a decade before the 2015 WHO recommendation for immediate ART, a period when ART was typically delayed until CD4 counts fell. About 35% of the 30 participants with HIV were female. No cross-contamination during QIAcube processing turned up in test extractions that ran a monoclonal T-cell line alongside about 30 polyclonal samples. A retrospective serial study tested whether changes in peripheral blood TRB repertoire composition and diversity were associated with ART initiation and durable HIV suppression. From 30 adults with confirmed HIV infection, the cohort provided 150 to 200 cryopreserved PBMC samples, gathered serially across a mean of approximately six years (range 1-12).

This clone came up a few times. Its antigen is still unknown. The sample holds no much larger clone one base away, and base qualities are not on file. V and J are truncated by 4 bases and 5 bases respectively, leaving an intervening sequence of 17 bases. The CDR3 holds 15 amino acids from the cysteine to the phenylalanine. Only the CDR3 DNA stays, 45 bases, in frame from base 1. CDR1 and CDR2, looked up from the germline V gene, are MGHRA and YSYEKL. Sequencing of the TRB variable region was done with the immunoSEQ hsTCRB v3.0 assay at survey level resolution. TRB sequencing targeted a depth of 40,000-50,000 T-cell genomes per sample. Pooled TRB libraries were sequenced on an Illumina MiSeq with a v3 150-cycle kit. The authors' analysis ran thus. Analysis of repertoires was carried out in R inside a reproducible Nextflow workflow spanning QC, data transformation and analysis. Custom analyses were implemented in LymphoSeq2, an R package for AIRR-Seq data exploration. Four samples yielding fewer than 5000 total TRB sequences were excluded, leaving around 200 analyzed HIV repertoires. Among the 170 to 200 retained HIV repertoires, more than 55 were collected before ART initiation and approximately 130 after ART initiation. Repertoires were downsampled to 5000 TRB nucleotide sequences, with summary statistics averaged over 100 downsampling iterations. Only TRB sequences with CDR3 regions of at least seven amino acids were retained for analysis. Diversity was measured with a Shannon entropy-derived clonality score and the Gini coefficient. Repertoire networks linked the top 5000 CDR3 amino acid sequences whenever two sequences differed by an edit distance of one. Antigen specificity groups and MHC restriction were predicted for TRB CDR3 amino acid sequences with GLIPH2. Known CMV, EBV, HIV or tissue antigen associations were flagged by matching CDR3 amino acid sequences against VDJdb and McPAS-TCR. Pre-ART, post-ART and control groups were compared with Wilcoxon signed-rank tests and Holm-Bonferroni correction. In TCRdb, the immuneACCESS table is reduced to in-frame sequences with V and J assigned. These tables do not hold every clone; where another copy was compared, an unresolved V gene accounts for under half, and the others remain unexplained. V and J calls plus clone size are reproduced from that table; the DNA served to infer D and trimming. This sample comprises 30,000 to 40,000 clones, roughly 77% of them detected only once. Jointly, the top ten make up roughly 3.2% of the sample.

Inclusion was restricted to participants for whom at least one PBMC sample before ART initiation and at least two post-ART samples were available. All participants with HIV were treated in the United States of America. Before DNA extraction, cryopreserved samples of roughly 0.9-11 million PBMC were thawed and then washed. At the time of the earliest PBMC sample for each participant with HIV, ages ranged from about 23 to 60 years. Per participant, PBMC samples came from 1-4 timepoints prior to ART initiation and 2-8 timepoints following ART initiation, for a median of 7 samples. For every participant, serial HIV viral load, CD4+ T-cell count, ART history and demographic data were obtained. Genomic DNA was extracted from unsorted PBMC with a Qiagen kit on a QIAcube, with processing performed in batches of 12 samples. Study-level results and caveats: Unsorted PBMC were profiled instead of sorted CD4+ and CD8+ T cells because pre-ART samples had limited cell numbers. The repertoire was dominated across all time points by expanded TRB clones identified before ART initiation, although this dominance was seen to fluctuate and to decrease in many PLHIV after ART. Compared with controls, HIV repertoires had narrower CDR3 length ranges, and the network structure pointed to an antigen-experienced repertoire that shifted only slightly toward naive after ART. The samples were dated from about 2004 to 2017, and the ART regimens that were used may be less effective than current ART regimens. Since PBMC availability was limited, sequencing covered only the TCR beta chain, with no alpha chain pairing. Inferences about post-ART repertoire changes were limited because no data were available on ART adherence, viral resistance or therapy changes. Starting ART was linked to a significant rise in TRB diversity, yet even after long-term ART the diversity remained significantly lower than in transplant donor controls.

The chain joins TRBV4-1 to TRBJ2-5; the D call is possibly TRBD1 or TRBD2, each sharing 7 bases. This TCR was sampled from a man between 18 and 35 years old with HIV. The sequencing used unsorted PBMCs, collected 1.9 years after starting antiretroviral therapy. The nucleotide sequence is TGCGCCAGCAGCCGCTTTCAGGGGGAGGGGGAGACCCAGTACTTC. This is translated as CASSRFQGEGETQYF.